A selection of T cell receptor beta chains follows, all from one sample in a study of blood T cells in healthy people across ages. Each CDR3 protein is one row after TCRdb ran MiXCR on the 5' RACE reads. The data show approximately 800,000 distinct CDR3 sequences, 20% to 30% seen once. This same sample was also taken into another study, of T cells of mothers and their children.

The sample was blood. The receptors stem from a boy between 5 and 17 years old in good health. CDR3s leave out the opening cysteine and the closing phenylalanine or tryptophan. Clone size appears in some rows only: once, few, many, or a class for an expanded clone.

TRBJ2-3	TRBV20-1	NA	SAIEAGRATDTQY
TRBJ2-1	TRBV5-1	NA	ASRPISGQGANEQF
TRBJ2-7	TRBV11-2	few	ASRWDISYEQY
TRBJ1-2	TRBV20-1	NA	SASGTEDYGYT
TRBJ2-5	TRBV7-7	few	ASSFGVLADQETQY
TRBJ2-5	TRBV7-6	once	ASKGPKETQY
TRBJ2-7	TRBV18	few	ASSPFQDTYEQY
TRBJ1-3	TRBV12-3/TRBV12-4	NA	ASTLSTGHGNTIY
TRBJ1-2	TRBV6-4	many	ASSDWGAEGYT
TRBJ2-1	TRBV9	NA	ASSVDGVNEQF
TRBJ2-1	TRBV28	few	ASRPRSSWNEQF
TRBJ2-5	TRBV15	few	ATSVTGAPETQY
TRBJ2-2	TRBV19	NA	ASSSGQRSPGELF
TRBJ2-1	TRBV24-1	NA	ATSDRSGGGHEQF
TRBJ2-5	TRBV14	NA	ASSQDPSDSQETQY
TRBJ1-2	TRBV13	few	ASRPTLGDPANYGYT
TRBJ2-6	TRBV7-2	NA	ASSVDSGASGANVLT
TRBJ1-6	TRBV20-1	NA	SARDPRQEASPLH
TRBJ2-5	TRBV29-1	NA	SASDTTGYQETQY
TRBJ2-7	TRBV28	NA	ASSSYDREFYEQY
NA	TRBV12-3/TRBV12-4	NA	VTRDGLSETQY
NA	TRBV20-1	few	SPTLYNEQF
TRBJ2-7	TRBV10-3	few	AISESMRHGGSPYEQY
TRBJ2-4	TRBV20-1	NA	SATSPGQGAGNIQY
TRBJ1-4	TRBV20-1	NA	SAPVQTGGGEKLF
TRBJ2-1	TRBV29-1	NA	SVASGRANEQF
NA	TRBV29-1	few	SVDDSAYEQY
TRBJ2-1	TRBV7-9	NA	ASSLEAGEI
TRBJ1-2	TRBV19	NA	ASSTRQNPNYGYT
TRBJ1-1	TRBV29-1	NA	SVSSRGNTEAF
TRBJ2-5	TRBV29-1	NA	SVEASGDGETQY
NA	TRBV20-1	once	SARGSGRIHEQF
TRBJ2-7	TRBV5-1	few	ASSSGRADEQY
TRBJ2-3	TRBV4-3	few	ASSQEPRSNTDTQY
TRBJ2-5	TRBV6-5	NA	ASSYSRAGDETQY
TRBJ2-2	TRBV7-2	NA	ASSSGLALTGELF
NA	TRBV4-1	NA	ASSPENLGLHYEQY
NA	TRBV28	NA	ASWGGTISYEQY
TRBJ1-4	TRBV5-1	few	ASSLSPQGTGNEKLF
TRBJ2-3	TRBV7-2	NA	ASSLGSTSGGTQY
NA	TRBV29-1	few	SGRQGAYNEQF
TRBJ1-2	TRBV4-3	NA	ASSQAAGTGFYGYT
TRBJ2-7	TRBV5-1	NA	ASSLTLGAYEQY
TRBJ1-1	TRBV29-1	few	SVGTGDTEAF
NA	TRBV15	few	ATSSDSYNEQF
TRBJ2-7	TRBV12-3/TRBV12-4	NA	ASSWGRGLYEQY
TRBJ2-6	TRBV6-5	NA	ASSYYGDFSGANVLT
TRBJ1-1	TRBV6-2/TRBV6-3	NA	ASSSYAGGTNTEAF
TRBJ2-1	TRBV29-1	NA	SVETPSGRAWNEQF
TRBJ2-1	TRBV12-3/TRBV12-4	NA	ASSRLGRHNEQF
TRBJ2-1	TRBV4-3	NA	ASSQDQGPLYNEQF
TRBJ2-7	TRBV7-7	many	ASSLGRTGEQY
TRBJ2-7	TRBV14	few	ASSHKAEGYEQY
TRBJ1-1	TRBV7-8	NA	ASSLRSAGQMNTEAF
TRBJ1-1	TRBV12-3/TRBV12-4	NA	ASSSGDGRPNTEAF